This T cell receptor (beta chain) was recorded in a study of blood T cell repertoires in COVID-19. Turning to the study itself: Samples taken during acute and convalescent COVID-19 were collected in the United States, Italy and Spain.

This clone came up a few times. This CDR3 has 16 residues. V lost 4 bases to trimming and J lost 3 bases; unmatched junction nucleotides: 6. In germline, CDR1 is SGHTS, CDR2 YDEGEE. Assay used: immunoSEQ multiplex PCR; TCRdb lists only in-frame clones, some missing. This table has fewer than 75,000 clones, approximately 91% appearing once. The sequence derives from a man aged 65-85 years with acute or convalescent COVID-19. Sequencing input: peripheral blood. This rearrangement joins TRBV5-8 to TRBJ1-5; 11 positions match TRBD1. The CDR3 region is CASSRGQGAHNQPQHF. The CDR3 DNA sequence: TGTGCCAGCAGCAGAGGACAGGGGGCTCACAATCAGCCCCAGCATTTT. The full variable domain, its missing parts supplied by reference TRBV5-8 and TRBJ1-5, is EAGVTQSPTHLIKTRGQQATLRCSPISGHTSVYWYQQALGLGLQFLLWYDEGEERNRGNFPPRFSGRQFPNYSSELNVNALELEDSALYLCASSRGQGAHNQPQHFGDGTRLSIL.